This TCR beta chain was profiled in a study of identical twins. Points from the study as a whole: Instead of following the same donors, the conclusions were based on cross-sectional statistical analysis.

The V gene's germline CDR1 is SNHLY and CDR2 FYNNEI. Trimming took 2 bases from V and 3 from J; bases not matched to a gene: 6. This CDR3 is 16 amino acids long. TCRdb independently ran MiXCR on the 5' RACE reads; one entry per CDR3 protein. The data show more than 1.5 million distinct CDR3 sequences, about 31% seen once. This clonotype was counted only a few times. Its antigen is not known. The sequence derives from a newborn girl in good health. V gene TRBV2 combines with J gene TRBJ2-2, with 7 bases matching TRBD1. Sequenced: cord blood. The CDR3 DNA follows: TGTGCCAGCAGTGAATCAAGGGGGCTCTACACCGGGGAGCTGTTTTTT. This translates into CASSESRGLYTGELFF.